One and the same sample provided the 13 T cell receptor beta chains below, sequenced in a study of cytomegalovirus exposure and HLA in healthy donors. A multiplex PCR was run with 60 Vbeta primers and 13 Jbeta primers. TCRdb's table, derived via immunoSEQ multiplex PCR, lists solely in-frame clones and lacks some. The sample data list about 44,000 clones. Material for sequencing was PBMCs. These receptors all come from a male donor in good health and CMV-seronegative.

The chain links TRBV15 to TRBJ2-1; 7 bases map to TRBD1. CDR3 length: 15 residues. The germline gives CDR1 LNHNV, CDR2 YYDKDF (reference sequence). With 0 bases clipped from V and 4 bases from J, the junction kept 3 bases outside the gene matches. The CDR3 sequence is CATSRDRGQYNEQFF. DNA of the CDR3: TGTGCCACCAGCAGAGATCGGGGACAGTACAATGAGCAGTTCTTC.

The CDR3 region is CASSVEAGGETQYF. The CDR3 DNA sequence: TGTGCCAGCAGCGTAGAAGCGGGGGGGGAGACCCAGTACTTC. The chain joins TRBV9 to TRBJ2-5, with TRBD2 matching 10 bases. The CDR3 runs 14 residues. Germline CDR1 SGDLS, CDR2 YYNGEE. The J segment lost 5 bases and the V segment lost 0 bases, leaving 1 base of the junction unmatched.

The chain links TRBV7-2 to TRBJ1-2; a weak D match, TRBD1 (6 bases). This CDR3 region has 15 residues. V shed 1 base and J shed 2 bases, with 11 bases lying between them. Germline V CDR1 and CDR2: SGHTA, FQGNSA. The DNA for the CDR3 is TGTGCCAGCAGCTTAGACCGACAGGCGAACTATGGCTACACCTTC. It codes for CASSLDRQANYGYTF.

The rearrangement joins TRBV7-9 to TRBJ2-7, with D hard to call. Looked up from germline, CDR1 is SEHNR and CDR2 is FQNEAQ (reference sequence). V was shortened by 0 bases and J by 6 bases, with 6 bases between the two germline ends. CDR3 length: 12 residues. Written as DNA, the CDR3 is TGTGCCAGCAGCTTAGCGCGATTCGAGCAGTACTTC. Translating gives CASSLARFEQYF.

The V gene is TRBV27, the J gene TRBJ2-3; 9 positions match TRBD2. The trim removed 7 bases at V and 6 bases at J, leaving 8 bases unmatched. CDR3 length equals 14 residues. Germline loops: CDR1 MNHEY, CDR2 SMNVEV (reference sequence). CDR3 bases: TGTGCCAGCATGGAGGCGGGAGGGTTGGATACGCAGTATTTT. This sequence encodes CASMEAGGLDTQYF.

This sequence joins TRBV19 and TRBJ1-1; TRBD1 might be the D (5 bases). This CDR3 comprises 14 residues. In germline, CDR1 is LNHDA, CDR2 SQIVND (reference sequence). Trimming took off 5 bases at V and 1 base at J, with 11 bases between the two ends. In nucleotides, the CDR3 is TGTGCCAGTAGTTTCGACAGCAGGAACACTGAAGCTTTCTTT. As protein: CASSFDSRNTEAFF.

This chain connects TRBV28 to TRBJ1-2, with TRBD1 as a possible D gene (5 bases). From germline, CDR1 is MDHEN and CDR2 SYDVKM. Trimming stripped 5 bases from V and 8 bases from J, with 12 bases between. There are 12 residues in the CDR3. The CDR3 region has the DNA TGTGCCAGCAGTCCGGGGGTGCGCGGCTACACCTTC. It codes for CASSPGVRGYTF.

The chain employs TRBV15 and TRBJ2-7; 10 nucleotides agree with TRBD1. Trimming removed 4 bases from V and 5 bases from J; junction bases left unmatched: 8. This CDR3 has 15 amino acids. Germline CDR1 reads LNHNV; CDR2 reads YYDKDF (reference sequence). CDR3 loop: CATSNPGQGSDEQYF. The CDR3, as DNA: TGTGCCACCAGCAACCCGGGACAGGGGAGTGACGAGCAGTACTTC.

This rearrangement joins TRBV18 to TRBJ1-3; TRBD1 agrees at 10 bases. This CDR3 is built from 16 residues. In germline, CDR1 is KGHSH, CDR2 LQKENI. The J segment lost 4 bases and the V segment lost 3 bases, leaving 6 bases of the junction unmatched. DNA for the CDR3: TGTGCCAGCTCACCCCGACAGGGGGCGCAAGGAAACACCATATATTTT. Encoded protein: CASSPRQGAQGNTIYF.

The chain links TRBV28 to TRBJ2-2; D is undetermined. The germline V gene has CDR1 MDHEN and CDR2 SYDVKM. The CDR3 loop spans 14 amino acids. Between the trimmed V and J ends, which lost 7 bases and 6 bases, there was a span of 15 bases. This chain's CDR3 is CASTKKLAAGELFF. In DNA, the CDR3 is TGTGCCAGCACTAAAAAGTTGGCGGCCGGGGAGCTGTTTTTT.

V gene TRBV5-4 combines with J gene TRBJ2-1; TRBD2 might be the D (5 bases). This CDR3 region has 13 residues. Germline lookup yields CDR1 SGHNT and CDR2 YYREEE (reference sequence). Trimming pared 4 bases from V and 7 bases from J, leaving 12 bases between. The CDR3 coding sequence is TGTGCCAGCAGCGGAATAGCGAAAAATGAGCAGTTCTTC. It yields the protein CASSGIAKNEQFF.

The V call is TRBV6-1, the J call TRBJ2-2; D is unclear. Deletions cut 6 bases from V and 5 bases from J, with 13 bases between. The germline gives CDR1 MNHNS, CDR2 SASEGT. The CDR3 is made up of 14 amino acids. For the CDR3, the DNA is TGTGCCAGCAGCTTCGGAAGCGCGACCGGGGAGCTGTTTTTT. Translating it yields CASSFGSATGELFF.

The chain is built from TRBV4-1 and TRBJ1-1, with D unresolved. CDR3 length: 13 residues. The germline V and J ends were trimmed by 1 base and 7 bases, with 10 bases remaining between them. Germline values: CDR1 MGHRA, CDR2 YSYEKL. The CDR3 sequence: CASSQVSGNEAFF. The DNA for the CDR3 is TGCGCCAGCAGCCAAGTCTCAGGAAATGAAGCTTTCTTT.